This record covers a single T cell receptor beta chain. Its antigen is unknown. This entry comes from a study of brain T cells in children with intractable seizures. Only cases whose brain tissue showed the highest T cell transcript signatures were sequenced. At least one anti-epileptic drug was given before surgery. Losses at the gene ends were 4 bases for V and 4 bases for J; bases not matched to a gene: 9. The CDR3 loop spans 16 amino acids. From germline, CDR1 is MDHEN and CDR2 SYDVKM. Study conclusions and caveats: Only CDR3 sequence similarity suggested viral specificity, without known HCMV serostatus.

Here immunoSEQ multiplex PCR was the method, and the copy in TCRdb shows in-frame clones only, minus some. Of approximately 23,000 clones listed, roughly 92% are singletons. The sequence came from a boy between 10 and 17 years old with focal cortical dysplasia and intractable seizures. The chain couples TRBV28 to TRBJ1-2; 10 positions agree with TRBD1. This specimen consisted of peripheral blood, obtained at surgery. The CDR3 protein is CASSSRDRGRIYGYTF. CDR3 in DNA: TGTGCCAGCAGTTCCCGGGACAGGGGAAGGATCTATGGCTACACCTTC.